This T cell receptor (beta chain) was profiled in a study of blood T cell repertoires in COVID-19. Looking at the study overall: Researchers got acute and convalescent COVID-19 samples from the United States, Italy and Spain.

The CDR3 contains 15 residues. V was cut by 4 bases and J by 11 bases, with 18 bases left in between. Germline assignment: CDR1 MNHNY and CDR2 SVGAGI (reference sequence). In the study's own analysis: The authors estimated nucleated cell counts from reference gene primer amplification. Measured with immunoSEQ multiplex PCR; TCRdb has only the in-frame clones, and not every one. That table is the source of V, J and clone size, and D and trimming were worked out from the DNA. The table has 200,000 or so clones, approximately 80% seen once; the top ten hold about 6.9%. The rearrangement joins TRBV6-6 to TRBJ1-6; tentatively, D is TRBD1 (5 bases). The receptor's source is a human donor with acute or convalescent COVID-19. The donor label of this sample is uncertain. Sequenced: peripheral blood. CDR3 in DNA: TGTGCCAGCAGTTTCGGGGGGGACCCGGATCCACCCCTCCACTTT. This encodes CASSFGGDPDPPLHF.